These T cell receptor beta chains were read from a single sample in a study of shared T cell receptors in the human thymus. TCRdb keeps only in-frame clones here, not all; method: immunoSEQ multiplex PCR. The sample yields about 380,000 clones, 85% to 95% seen once. Sequences were obtained from thymocytes. These receptors were taken from a human donor. CDR3s include the opening cysteine and the closing phenylalanine or tryptophan.

TRBV15	TRBJ2-7	15	CATSRHSGRAVEQYF
TRBV10-3	TRBJ2-7	11	CAIRISYEQYF
TRBV30	TRBJ1-4	19	CAWSVAPGTGGLTNEKLFF
TRBV10-1	TRBJ2-7	17	CASSESRGRGPSYEQYF
TRBV15	TRBJ2-1	15	CATSRGLAIYNEQFF
TRBV4-2	TRBJ2-7	16	CASSQEGLAGYCEQYF
TRBV28	TRBJ2-7	17	CASTPDLTGAPGHEQYF
TRBV30	TRBJ1-1	12	CAWGHMNTEAFF
TRBV5-4	TRBJ2-3	15	CASSARTSGRDTQYF
TRBV6-1	TRBJ2-3	15	CARHRRDREAYTQYF
TRBV28	TRBJ2-7	17	CASRLQGGAEGSYEQYF
TRBV5-4	TRBJ1-1	12	CASSLRGLSAFF
TRBV19	TRBJ2-7	15	CASSISRGVAYEQYF
TRBV25-1	TRBJ1-2	16	CASSAYRDKGDYGYTF
TRBV2	TRBJ1-1	19	CASSAGVPWKSRNYTEAFF
TRBV30	TRBJ1-1	13	CAWSPLGGQGAFF
TRBV2	TRBJ2-2	14	CASSEAGGTGELFF
TRBV9	TRBJ1-2	14	CASSNRTGDYGYTF
TRBV11-2	TRBJ2-7	15	CASSPKGGYSYEQYF
TRBV7-9	TRBJ2-5	14	CASSLRLVGETQYF
TRBV7-2	TRBJ2-7	18	CASSLLHGVRLAPGEQYF
TRBV11-2	TRBJ2-4	18	CASSLVARARWTSDIQYF
TRBV6-1	TRBJ2-7	19	CASSEGSTSGRAPSYEQYF
TRBV7-2	TRBJ2-7	19	CASREGAAGDINETYEQYF